This T cell receptor (beta chain) originates from a study of blood T cell repertoires in COVID-19. Study details: Specimens from acute and convalescent COVID-19 originated in the United States, Italy and Spain.

This clone was detected only a few times. Only in-frame clones appear in the TCRdb table, and some are missing; sequencing was by immunoSEQ multiplex PCR. The repertoire has fewer than 350,000 clones, 85% of them found once; the top ten carry 2% to 3%. The CDR3 sequence is 13 residues long. The study drew participants aged about 18 to 89 years from some 25 US areas. Cohort placement rested on clinical history that participants reported themselves. The clonotype was recovered from a woman aged 45-59 years who had recovered from COVID-19. The rearrangement joins TRBV22-1 to TRBJ1-2; the table calls TRBD1, which could not be checked here. TRBV22-1 is listed as a pseudogene. Specimen: PBMCs or T cells enriched from blood (not recorded which). DNA of the CDR3: TGTCCTGTCCTCGCACAGGAGCTTTGCGGCTACACCTTC. This encodes CPVLAQELCGYTF.